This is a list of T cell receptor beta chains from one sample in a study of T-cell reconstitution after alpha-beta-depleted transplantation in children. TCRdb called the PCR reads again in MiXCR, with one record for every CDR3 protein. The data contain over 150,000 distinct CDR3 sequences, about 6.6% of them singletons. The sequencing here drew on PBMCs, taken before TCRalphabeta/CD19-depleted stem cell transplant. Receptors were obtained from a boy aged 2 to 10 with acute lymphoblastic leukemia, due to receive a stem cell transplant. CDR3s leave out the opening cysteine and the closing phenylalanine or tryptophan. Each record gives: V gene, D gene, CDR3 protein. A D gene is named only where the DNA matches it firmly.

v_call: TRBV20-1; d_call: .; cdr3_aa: SASWRDKGYNEQF
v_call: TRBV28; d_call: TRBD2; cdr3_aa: ASSLTSRNEQF
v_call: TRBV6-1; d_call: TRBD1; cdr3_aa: ASRSGQGLPEQY
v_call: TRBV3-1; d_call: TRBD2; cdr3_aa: ASSLDGSGGPNTGELF
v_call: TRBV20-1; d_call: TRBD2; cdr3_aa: SATGVGGGWNEQF
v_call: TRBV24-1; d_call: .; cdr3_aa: ATSVSGPSETQY
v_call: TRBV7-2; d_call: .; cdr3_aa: ASSYTPGDQATQY
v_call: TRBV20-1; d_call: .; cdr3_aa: SARFDTQY
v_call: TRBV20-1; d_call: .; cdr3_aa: SASRQEVRSGELF
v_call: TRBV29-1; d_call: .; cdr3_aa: SVVEDTDTQY